This T cell receptor beta chain emerged from a study of patients and donors after allogeneic stem cell transplantation. The ends were cut back, 0 bases at V and 3 bases at J, with 6 bases in the middle. CDR3 length: 13 residues. Germline V gives CDR1 SGHNT, CDR2 YYREEE (reference sequence). MiXCR was run by TCRdb on the RT-PCR reads, yielding one entry per CDR3 protein. The sample carries 200,000 to 250,000 distinct CDR3 sequences, 14% recorded once. Notes on this clonotype: With a far larger clone one base away, a read error is the likely cause.

The TCR was taken from a human donor who was either an allogeneic HSCT recipient or a stem cell or donor lymphocyte infusion donor (not recorded which). It is not recorded whose cells these are; they may come from a transplant donor. This chain links TRBV5-4 with TRBJ1-2; D might be TRBD1 (6 bases). Sequencing input: blood, either unsorted or a sorted T cell fraction (not recorded which). CDR3 sequence reads: CASSLGTDYGYTF. The CDR3, as DNA: TGTGCCAGCAGCTTGGGGACAGACTATGGCTACACCTTC. Looking up the rest from reference TRBV5-4 and TRBJ1-2 gives the full variable domain: ETGVTQSPTHLIKTRGQQVTLRCSSQSGHNTVSWYQQALGQGPQFIFQYYREEENGRGNFPPRFSGLQFPNYSSELNVNALELDDSALYLCASSLGTDYGYTFGSGTRLTVV.